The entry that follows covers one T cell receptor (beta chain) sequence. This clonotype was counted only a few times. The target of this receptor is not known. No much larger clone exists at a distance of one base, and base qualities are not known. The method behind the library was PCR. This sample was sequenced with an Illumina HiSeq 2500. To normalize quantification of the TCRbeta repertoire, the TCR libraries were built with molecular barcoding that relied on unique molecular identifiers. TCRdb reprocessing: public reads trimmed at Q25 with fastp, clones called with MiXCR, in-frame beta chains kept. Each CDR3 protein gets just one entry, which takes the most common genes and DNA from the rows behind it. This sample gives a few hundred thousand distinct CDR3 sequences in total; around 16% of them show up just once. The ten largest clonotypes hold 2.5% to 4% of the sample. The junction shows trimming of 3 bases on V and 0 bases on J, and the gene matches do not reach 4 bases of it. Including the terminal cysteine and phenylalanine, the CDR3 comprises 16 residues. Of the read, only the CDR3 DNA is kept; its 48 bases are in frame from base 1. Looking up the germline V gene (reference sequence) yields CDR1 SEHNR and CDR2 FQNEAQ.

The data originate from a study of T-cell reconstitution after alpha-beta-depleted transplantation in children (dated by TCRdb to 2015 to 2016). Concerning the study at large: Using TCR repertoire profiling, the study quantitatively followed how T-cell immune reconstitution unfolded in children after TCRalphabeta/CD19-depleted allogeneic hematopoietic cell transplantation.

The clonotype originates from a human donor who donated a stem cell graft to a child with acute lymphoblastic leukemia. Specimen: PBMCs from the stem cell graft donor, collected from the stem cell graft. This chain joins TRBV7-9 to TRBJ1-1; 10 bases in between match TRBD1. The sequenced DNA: TGTGCCAGCAGCTTCCCGGGACAGGGGATGAACACTGAAGCTTTCTTT. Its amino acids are CASSFPGQGMNTEAFF.